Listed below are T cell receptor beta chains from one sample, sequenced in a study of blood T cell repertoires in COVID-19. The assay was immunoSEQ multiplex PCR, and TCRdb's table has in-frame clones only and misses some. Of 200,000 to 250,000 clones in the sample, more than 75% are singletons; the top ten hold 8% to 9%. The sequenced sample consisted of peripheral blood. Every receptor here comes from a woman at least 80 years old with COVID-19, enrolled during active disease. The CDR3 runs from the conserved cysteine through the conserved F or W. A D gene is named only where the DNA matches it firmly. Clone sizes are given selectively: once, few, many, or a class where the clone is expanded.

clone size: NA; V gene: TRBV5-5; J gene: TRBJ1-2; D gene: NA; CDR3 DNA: TGTGCCAGCATCCCGCTTCTGAGACAGTTTAACTATGGCTACACCTTC; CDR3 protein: CASIPLLRQFNYGYTF
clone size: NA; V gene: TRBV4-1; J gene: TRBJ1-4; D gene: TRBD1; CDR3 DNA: TGCGCCAGCAGCCAGACCGGGACAGGGGTCGAAAAACTGTTTTTT; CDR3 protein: CASSQTGTGVEKLFF
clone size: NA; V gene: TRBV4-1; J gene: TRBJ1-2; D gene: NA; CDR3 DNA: TGCGCCAGCAGCCAAAACGATCGGGGATTAAACTATGGCTACACCTTC; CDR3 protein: CASSQNDRGLNYGYTF
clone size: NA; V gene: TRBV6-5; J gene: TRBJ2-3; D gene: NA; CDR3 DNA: TGTGCCAGCAGCCAACTGGCAGCGCCAGATACGCAGTATTTT; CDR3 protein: CASSQLAAPDTQYF
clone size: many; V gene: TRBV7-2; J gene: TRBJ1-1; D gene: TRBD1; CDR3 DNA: TGTGCCAGCAGCGCTAACAGGGGGCGCGGTAACACTGAAGCTTTCTTT; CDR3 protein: CASSANRGRGNTEAFF
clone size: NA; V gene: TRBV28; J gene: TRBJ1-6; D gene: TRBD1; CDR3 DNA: TGTGCCAGCAGTTTACCTTTAGGACAGGGGGAAAGACGCCACTTT; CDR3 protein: CASSLPLGQGERRHF
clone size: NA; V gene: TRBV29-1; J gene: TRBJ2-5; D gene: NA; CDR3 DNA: TGCAGCGTTGCGGAGGGGCAAGAGACCCAGTACTTC; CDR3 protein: CSVAEGQETQYF
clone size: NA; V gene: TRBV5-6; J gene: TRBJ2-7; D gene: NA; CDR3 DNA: TGTGCCAGCAGCTTGGACGGCGGAGTATGGTCCTACGAGCAGTACTTC; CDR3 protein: CASSLDGGVWSYEQYF
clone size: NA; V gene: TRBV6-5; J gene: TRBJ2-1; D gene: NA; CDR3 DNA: TGTGCCAGCAGCCTCAGGGGGGAGGCCTACAATGAGCAGTTCTTC; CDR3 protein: CASSLRGEAYNEQFF
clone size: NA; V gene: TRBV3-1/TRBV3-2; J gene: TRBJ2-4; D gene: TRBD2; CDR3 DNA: TGTGCCAGCAGCCCCCAGCGGGGGATAAACATTCAGTACTTC; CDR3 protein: CASSPQRGINIQYF
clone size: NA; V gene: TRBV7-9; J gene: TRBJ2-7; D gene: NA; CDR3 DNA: TGTGCCAGCAGCTTAAGCCGCGCCGGTGAGCAGTACTTC; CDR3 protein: CASSLSRAGEQYF
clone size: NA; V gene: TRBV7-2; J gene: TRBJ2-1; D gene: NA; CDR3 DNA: TGTGCCAGCAGCTTATTGTACGGCTACAATGAGCAGTTCTTC; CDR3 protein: CASSLLYGYNEQFF
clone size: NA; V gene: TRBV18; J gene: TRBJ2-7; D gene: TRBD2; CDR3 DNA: TGTGCCAGCTCCTTTATTCTAGCCACTAGCGGGAAACACGAGCAGTACTTC; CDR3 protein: CASSFILATSGKHEQYF
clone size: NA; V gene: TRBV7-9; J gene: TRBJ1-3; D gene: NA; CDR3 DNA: TGTGCCAGCAGCTTAGTGGCAGTCTCTGGAAACACCATATATTTT; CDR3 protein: CASSLVAVSGNTIYF
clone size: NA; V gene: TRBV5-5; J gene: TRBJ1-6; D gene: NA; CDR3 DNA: TGTGCCAGCAAAACCTTGGCGGAGACCTATAATTCACCCCTCCACTTT; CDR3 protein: CASKTLAETYNSPLHF
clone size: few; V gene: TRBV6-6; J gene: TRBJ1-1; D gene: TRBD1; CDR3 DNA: TGTGCCAGCAGTCAAGGACAGGGAAGGAGGAACACTGAAGCTTTCTTT; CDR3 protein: CASSQGQGRRNTEAFF
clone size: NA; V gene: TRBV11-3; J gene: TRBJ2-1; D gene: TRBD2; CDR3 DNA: TGTGCCAGCAGCCGTCAAGGGACTAGCGGGGAGCAGTTCTTC; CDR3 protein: CASSRQGTSGEQFF
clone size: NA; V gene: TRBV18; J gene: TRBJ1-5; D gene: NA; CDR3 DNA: TGTGCCAGCTCACGCGAGAATCAGCCCCAGCATTTT; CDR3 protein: CASSRENQPQHF
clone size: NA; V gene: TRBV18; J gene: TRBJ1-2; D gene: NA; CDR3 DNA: TGTGCCAGCTCACCAGGACAGTGGGAGGGAGGCTACACCTTC; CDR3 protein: CASSPGQWEGGYTF
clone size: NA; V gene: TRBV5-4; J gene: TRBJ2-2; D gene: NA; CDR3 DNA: TGTGCCAGCAGCTTACAGGAGGGAAACACCGGGGAGCTGTTTTTT; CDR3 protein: CASSLQEGNTGELFF
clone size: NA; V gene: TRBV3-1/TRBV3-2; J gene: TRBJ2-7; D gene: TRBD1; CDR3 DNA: TGTGCCAGCAGCCTAAGGTACGGACAGGGGCACTACGAGCAGTACTTC; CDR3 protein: CASSLRYGQGHYEQYF
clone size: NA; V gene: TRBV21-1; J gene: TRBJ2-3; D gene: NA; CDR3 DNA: TGTGCCAGCGCCTCAGGCACAGATACGCAGTATTTT; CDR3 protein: CASASGTDTQYF
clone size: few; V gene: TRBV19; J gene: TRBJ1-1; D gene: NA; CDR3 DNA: TGTGCCATTCGACGGCAGGGGTTGAACACTGAAGCTTTCTTT; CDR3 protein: CAIRRQGLNTEAFF
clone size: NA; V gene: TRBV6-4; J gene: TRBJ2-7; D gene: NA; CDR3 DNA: TGTGCCAGCAGCCAACAGGGTGGAAGCTCCTACGAGCAGTACTTC; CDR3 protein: CASSQQGGSSYEQYF
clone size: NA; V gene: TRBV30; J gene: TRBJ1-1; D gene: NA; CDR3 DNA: TGTGCCTGGCGGCCAGGCCCTGCTATGAACACTGAAGCTTTCTTT; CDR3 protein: CAWRPGPAMNTEAFF
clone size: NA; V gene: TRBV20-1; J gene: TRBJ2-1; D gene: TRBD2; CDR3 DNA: TGCAGTGCTAGTCAAGGGACTAGTGAGTTCTTC; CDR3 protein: CSASQGTSEFF
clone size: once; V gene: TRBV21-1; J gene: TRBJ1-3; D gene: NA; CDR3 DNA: TGTGCCAGCAGCCTTGTAATGCAGGGCAACACCATATATTTT; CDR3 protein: CASSLVMQGNTIYF
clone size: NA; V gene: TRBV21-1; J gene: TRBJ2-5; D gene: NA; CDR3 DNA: TGTGCCAGCAGCAAAGCGTATCCGGGGGGGACCCAGTACTTC; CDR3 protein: CASSKAYPGGTQYF
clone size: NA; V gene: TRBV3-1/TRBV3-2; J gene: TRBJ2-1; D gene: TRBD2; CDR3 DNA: TGTGCCAGCAGCCAAGCCTCGGGACTAGCGGCGACCCGCTCCTACAATGAGCAGTTCTTC; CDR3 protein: CASSQASGLAATRSYNEQFF
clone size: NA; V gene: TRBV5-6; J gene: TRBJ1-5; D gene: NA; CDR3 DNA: TGTGCCAGCAGCCAAAGGGGAAAGGGATATCAGCCCCAGCATTTT; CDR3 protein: CASSQRGKGYQPQHF
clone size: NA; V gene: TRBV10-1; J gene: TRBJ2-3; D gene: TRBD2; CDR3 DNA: TGCGCCAGCAGTGAAGCGGGGCGGGGGGCTAGCGGGAGGGCCTCTCACACAGATACGCAGTATTTT; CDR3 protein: CASSEAGRGASGRASHTDTQYF
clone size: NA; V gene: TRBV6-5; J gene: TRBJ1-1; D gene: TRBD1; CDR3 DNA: TGTGCCAGCAGTTACTCCACAGGGGTAAAAAACACTGAAGCTTTCTTT; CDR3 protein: CASSYSTGVKNTEAFF
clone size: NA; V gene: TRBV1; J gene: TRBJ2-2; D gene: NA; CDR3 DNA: TGCACCAGCAGCCCCAACTCAGTGACTAGCGGGAACACCGGGGAGCTGTTTTTT; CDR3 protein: CTSSPNSVTSGNTGELFF
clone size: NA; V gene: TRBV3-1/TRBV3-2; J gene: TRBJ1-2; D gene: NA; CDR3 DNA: TGTGCCAGCAGCCACCAGGGTTTTGAAGGTGGTGGCTACACCTTC; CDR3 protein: CASSHQGFEGGGYTF
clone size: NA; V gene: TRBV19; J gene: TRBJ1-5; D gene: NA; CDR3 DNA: TGTGCCAGTAGTATAGATTTGGTTTACGGGGGGCACGGGCCCCAGCATTTT; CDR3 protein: CASSIDLVYGGHGPQHF
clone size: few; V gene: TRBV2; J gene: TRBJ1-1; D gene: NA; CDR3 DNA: TGTGCCAGCACTCCCTTTACAGAGAACACTGAAGCTTTCTTT; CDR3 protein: CASTPFTENTEAFF
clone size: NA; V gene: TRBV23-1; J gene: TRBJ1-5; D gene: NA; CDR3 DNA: TGCGCCAGCAGTCGACTTTTCGATCAGCCCCAGCATTTT; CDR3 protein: CASSRLFDQPQHF
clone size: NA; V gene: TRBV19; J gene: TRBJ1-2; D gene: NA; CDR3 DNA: TGTGCCAGTAGTAGCGGAATTGGTGGCTACACCTTC; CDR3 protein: CASSSGIGGYTF